This TCR beta chain was sequenced during a study of blood T cell repertoires in COVID-19. Study-level background: PBMCs, B-cell-depleted T cells, or T cells were the source of the cDNA or gDNA that made up the material.

Germline lookup yields CDR1 SNHLY and CDR2 FYNNEI. After removal of 6 bases from V and 5 bases from J, the junction contained 9 bases not matched to a gene. CDR3 length equals 14 residues. This table comes from immunoSEQ multiplex PCR, and its TCRdb copy is limited to in-frame clones, with some not included. The repertoire has about 220,000 clones, around 84% of them found once; the top ten carry 2.9%. The clonotype comes from a man in his fifties who had recovered from COVID-19. Material for sequencing was peripheral blood. The genes are TRBV2 and TRBJ2-5, with TRBD2 identical over 7 bases. As DNA, the CDR3 is TGTGCCAGCAGCCCCGTTTTGGGAGGGGAGACCCAGTACTTC. Translating it yields CASSPVLGGETQYF.